This T cell receptor (beta chain) came from a study of T cell responses to AZD1222 COVID-19 vaccine. Study results and limitations: Close to half of all spike-specific TCRs reportedly target regions of the variants that are unmutated.

Points on this clone: Its target is not known.

Generated by immunoSEQ multiplex PCR, the TCRdb table keeps only in-frame clones and is missing some. The sample shows over 150,000 clones, 70% to 90% of them seen only once. Losses at the gene ends were 4 bases for V and 4 bases for J; bases not matched to a gene: 6. CDR3 length: 14 residues. Germline V gene sequence: CDR1 SGHRS, CDR2 YFSETQ. J is TRBJ1-2 and V is TRBV5-1, with 8 bases that match TRBD1. The specimen comprised peripheral blood, sampled on day 0 of MenACWY control vaccination. The clonotype comes from an adult in good health. CDR3 in DNA: TGCGCCAGCAGCGCCGGGACAGGCGGCTATGGCTACACCTTC. Translated: CASSAGTGGYGYTF.